The next 22 T cell receptor beta chains were all read from a single sample in a study of Ad26.COV2.S vaccination and SARS-CoV-2 variants. Here immunoSEQ multiplex PCR was the method, and the copy in TCRdb shows in-frame clones only, minus some. This sample carries about 480,000 clones, roughly nine tenths of them seen once, and the ten largest clones take about 13%. This sample's treatment: approximately 18 received Ad26.COV2.S at low or high dose, single or two shots; 5 received placebo; per-sample allocation not given. Day 63 after the first injection of vaccine or placebo was the sampling time. This material consisted of peripheral blood, taken in a trial of Ad26.COV2.S vaccine versus placebo. These receptors came from a person aged 18 to 65 who received the Ad26.COV2.S COVID-19 vaccine or a placebo.

The chain employs TRBV5-1 and TRBJ2-7; no definite D call. Trimming stripped 0 bases from V and 0 bases from J, with 10 bases between. The CDR3 runs 15 residues. Germline V CDR1 and CDR2: SGHRS, YFSETQ. The CDR3 sequence is CASSLDLASSYEQYF. CDR3 bases: TGCGCCAGCAGCTTGGATTTGGCGAGCTCCTACGAGCAGTACTTC. The whole variable domain, filled in from reference TRBV5-1 and TRBJ2-7, reads KAGVTQTPRYLIKTRGQQVTLSCSPISGHRSVSWYQQTPGQGLQFLFEYFSETQRNKGNFPGRFSGRQFSNSRSEMNVSTLELGDSALYLCASSLDLASSYEQYFGPGTRLTVT.

The chain employs TRBV19 and TRBJ1-1; D not resolved. Deletions cut 2 bases from V and 1 base from J, with 11 bases between. The CDR3 has 15 amino acids. Per the germline V gene, CDR1 is LNHDA and CDR2 is SQIVND (reference sequence). Here the CDR3 DNA reads TGTGCCAGTAGTATAATGTGGTCCCCGAACACTGAAGCTTTCTTT. It translates to CASSIMWSPNTEAFF.

The V call is TRBV5-4, the J call TRBJ1-1; D uncertain. Germline lookup yields CDR1 SGHNT and CDR2 YYREEE (reference sequence). V lost 0 bases, J lost 5 bases, and 5 bases lay in between. The CDR3 has 12 residues. The CDR3 loop reads CASSLDRTEAFF. Here the CDR3 DNA reads TGTGCCAGCAGCTTGGATAGGACTGAAGCTTTCTTT.

This clone was seen at least ten times. The same CDR3 can be traced to other DNA sequences in this sample. The J gene is TRBJ2-1, the V gene TRBV2; TRBD2 is a possible D gene (6 bases). This CDR3 comprises 14 residues. Per the germline V gene, CDR1 is SNHLY and CDR2 is FYNNEI. Trimming cost V 4 bases and J 1 base, with 8 bases left between them. The CDR3 is CASSVGGSYNEQFF. The CDR3 DNA reads as TGTGCCAGCAGTGTCGGAGGGTCCTACAATGAGCAGTTCTTC. Drawing the rest from reference TRBV2 and TRBJ2-1, the complete variable domain is EPEVTQTPSHQVTQMGQEVILRCVPISNHLYFYWYRQILGQKVEFLVSFYNNEISEKSEIFDDQFSVERPDGSNFTLKIRSTKLEDSAMYFCASSVGGSYNEQFFGPGTRLTVL.

The chain recombines TRBV2 with TRBJ1-6; the match to TRBD1 covers 11 bases. The CDR3 spans 15 residues. Trimming at V came to 6 bases and at J to 11 bases, leaving 9 bases not matched to a gene. Germline CDR1 is SNHLY and CDR2 is FYNNEI. CDR3 region: CASSAEGTGGPPLHF. The CDR3 DNA follows: TGTGCCAGCAGCGCAGAGGGGACAGGGGGGCCACCCCTCCACTTT.

The chain has TRBV5-1 and TRBJ2-7; D unclear. This CDR3 is built from 15 residues. V lost 4 bases and J lost 0, with 14 bases in between. Germline CDR1 SGHRS, CDR2 YFSETQ. The CDR3 nucleotides are TGCGCCAGCAGCCCCATGGGCACCAGCTCCTACGAGCAGTACTTC. Amino acids: CASSPMGTSSYEQYF.

This clone was seen a handful of times. The chain recombines TRBV5-1 with TRBJ2-7, with D possibly being TRBD2 (5 bases). V was shortened by 2 bases and J by 5 bases, with 17 bases between the two germline ends. Looked up from germline, CDR1 is SGHRS and CDR2 is YFSETQ. This CDR3 is 15 amino acids long. The CDR3 DNA is TGCGCCAGCAGCTTTGGGCGGACTCCTCCGGACGAGCAGTACTTC. This translates into CASSFGRTPPDEQYF.

The chain is built from TRBV25-1 and TRBJ2-5, with D unclear. Trimming pared 1 base from V and 2 bases from J, leaving 8 bases between. Germline-derived CDR1 and CDR2 are MGHDK and SYGVNS. The CDR3 sequence is 14 residues long. This CDR3 is CASSEFRGQETQYF. As DNA, the CDR3 is TGTGCCAGCAGTGAATTCCGCGGACAAGAGACCCAGTACTTC.

The J gene is TRBJ1-1, the V gene TRBV9; no firm D call. Trimming stripped 5 bases from V and 1 base from J, with 12 bases between. The CDR3 is made up of 14 amino acids. Per the germline V gene, CDR1 is SGDLS and CDR2 is YYNGEE. Here the CDR3 DNA reads TGTGCCAGCAGTCGGGCCATCGAGAACACTGAAGCTTTCTTT. It codes for CASSRAIENTEAFF.

V gene TRBV28 combines with J gene TRBJ1-2, with D maybe TRBD1 (5 bases). There are 13 residues in the CDR3. V lost 6 bases to trimming and J lost 5 bases, with 13 bases between them. The germline V gene has CDR1 MDHEN and CDR2 SYDVKM. The CDR3 loop is CASSLTPGYGYTF. DNA of the CDR3: TGTGCCAGCAGCCTCACCCCAGGGTATGGCTACACCTTC.

The CDR3 nucleotides are TGCAGTGCTAGTTCGACGTATCCTCGTTCCTACGAGCAGTACTTC. It codes for CSASSTYPRSYEQYF. The genes are TRBV20-1 and TRBJ2-7; D is ambiguous. The V gene's germline CDR1 is DFQATT and CDR2 SNEGSKA (reference sequence). Trimming cost V 3 bases and J 1 base, with 16 bases left between them. CDR3 size: 15 residues.

The chain has TRBV27 and TRBJ2-7; tentatively, D is TRBD1 (5 bases). The germline V gene has CDR1 MNHEY and CDR2 SMNVEV (reference sequence). V lost 5 bases to trimming and J lost 4 bases, with 12 bases between them. The CDR3 has 13 amino acids. The chain's CDR3 is CASSPRTIYEQYF. The CDR3 DNA reads as TGTGCCAGCAGTCCGCGGACAATTTACGAGCAGTACTTC.

This chain connects TRBV20-1 to TRBJ1-2; 8 nucleotides line up with TRBD1. Germline CDR1 DFQATT, CDR2 SNEGSKA (reference sequence). The CDR3 length is 13 residues. The trim removed 3 bases at V and 4 bases at J, leaving 4 bases unmatched. This chain's CDR3 is CSASQGAAYGYTF. The CDR3 DNA sequence: TGCAGTGCTAGTCAGGGGGCGGCCTATGGCTACACCTTC.

This clone was picked up a small number of times. CDR3: CASRPSGLAGYEQYF. In DNA form, the CDR3 reads TGTGCCAGCAGACCCTCGGGACTAGCGGGGTACGAGCAGTACTTC. V is TRBV28 and J is TRBJ2-7, with 13 bases lining up with TRBD2. CDR1 is MDHEN and CDR2 is SYDVKM in the germline V gene. The CDR3 is made up of 15 amino acids. V shed 6 bases and J 4 bases; nucleotides not matched to a gene: 6.

The genes are TRBV7-9 and TRBJ2-1; possible D gene TRBD1, 6 bases. The CDR3 extends over 13 amino acids. Germline CDR1 reads SEHNR; CDR2 reads FQNEAQ (reference sequence). V was cut by 6 bases and J by 2 bases, with 8 bases left in between. CDR3 in DNA: TGTGCCAGCAGACAGGGTCCCTACAATGAGCAGTTCTTC. It encodes CASRQGPYNEQFF.

This chain uses TRBV12-1 with TRBJ2-7; TRBD2 is the table's D call, not checked against the DNA. TRBV12-1 is listed as a pseudogene. The CDR3 length is 15 residues. The CDR3 bases are TGTGCCAGCAGCTGGGGACTGATCTTTGGGCGCGAGCAGTACTTC. This sequence encodes CASSWGLIFGREQYF.

The chain employs TRBV29-1 and TRBJ2-3, with D possibly called TRBD1 or TRBD2 (5 bases each). CDR1 and CDR2 from the germline V gene are SQVTM and ANQGSEA. V lost 4 bases and J 5 bases, leaving 22 bases between the germline ends. CDR3 length equals 16 residues. DNA of the CDR3: TGCAGCGTTGGGGTCGGGACGTCCCGTAGGGGAGATACGCAGTATTTT. It translates to CSVGVGTSRRGDTQYF.

In this sample, this clone turned up a few times. J is TRBJ2-1 and V is TRBV7-8; no firm D call. The CDR3 contains 14 residues. In germline, CDR1 is SGHVS, CDR2 FQNEAQ. V was pared by 5 bases and J by 2 bases, with 10 bases between. The CDR3 region has the DNA TGTGCCAGCAGCCCCCGAGTAGCCTACAATGAGCAGTTCTTC. It specifies CASSPRVAYNEQFF.

The chain carries TRBV19 and TRBJ2-5; 9 nucleotides align to TRBD1. The CDR3 runs to 15 residues. After removal of 5 bases from V and 3 bases from J, the junction contained 7 bases not matched to a gene. The germline gives CDR1 LNHDA, CDR2 SQIVND (reference sequence). The CDR3 protein is CASSPVGTGKETQYF. The CDR3 DNA sequence: TGTGCCAGTAGTCCTGTCGGGACAGGGAAAGAGACCCAGTACTTC.

The V call is TRBV4-3, the J call TRBJ1-2; the D gene is possibly TRBD1 (6 bases). Germline CDR1 LGHNA, CDR2 YSLEER. V was clipped by 0 bases and J by 3 bases, with 8 bases between them. This CDR3 is built from 14 residues. The CDR3 coding sequence is TGCGCCAGCAGCCAAGAGGGGGGCGACTATGGCTACACCTTC. Its translation: CASSQEGGDYGYTF.

This chain joins TRBV11-1 and TRBJ2-1; D is unresolved. The CDR3 runs to 12 residues. Trimming cost V 4 bases and J 8 bases, with 9 bases left between them. Germline CDR1 is SGHAT and CDR2 is FQDESV (reference sequence). The DNA of the CDR3 is TGTGCCAGCAGCTCCGGACCGCATGAGCAGTTCTTC. It translates to CASSSGPHEQFF.

This rearrangement joins TRBV10-3 to TRBJ1-2; tentatively, D is TRBD1 (5 bases). Germline assignment: CDR1 ENHRY and CDR2 SYGVKD. This CDR3 comprises 13 residues. V lost 1 base to trimming and J lost 6 bases, with 9 bases between them. The CDR3 is CAISEWGGDGYTF. CDR3 DNA sequence: TGTGCCATCAGTGAGTGGGGAGGGGATGGCTACACCTTC.